This is a list of T cell receptor beta chains from one sample in a study of T cell repertoires in cytomegalovirus infection. TCRdb fed the reads into MiXCR, producing one record per CDR3 protein. The table shows 200,000 to 250,000 distinct CDR3 sequences, with approximately 22% occurring only once. The sequenced material came from CD8+ T cells from PBMCs. The origin of the receptors is a human donor in good health (CMV status not recorded). Some clones in this sample may be carry-over from other donors' samples. Each CDR3 is given with its conserved first and last residue. A D gene is named only where the DNA matches it firmly. Clone size is shown for a subset of rows, as once, few, many or a class of expanded clone.

>many|TRBV7-2|-|TRBJ2-5
CASSFLAGSQETQYF
TGTGCCAGCAGCTTCCTGGCGGGGTCACAAGAGACCCAGTACTTC
>few|TRBV3-1|-|TRBJ2-1
CASSQEMPGGNEQFF
TGTGCCAGCAGCCAAGAGATGCCCGGCGGCAATGAGCAGTTCTTC
>few|TRBV19|TRBD1|TRBJ1-5
CASSDGTGRKPQHF
TGTGCCAGTAGCGATGGGACAGGCAGGAAGCCCCAGCATTTT
>many|TRBV7-6|TRBD1|TRBJ2-1
CASSLAKGQGENEQFF
TGTGCCAGCAGCTTAGCAAAGGGACAGGGCGAGAATGAGCAGTTCTTC
>-|TRBV29-1|-|TRBJ1-1
CSVEEFGESEAFF
TGCAGCGTTGAAGAATTTGGAGAATCTGAAGCTTTCTTT
>many|TRBV2|-|TRBJ2-5
CASSDQYQETQYF
TGTGCCAGCAGTGATCAGTACCAAGAGACCCAGTACTTC
>many|TRBV12-3/TRBV12-4|TRBD1|TRBJ2-1
CASSYDRGVAYEQFF
TGTGCCAGCAGTTATGACAGGGGCGTGGCATATGAGCAGTTCTTC
>-|TRBV28|TRBD2|TRBJ2-7
CASSPRGGSYEQYF
TGTGCCAGCAGCCCTCGGGGGGGGTCCTACGAGCAGTACTTC
>few|TRBV7-9|TRBD1|TRBJ1-1
CASSSPGQGGTEAFF
TGTGCCAGCAGCTCTCCGGGACAGGGGGGTACTGAAGCTTTCTTT
>many|TRBV19|-|TRBJ1-2
CASSPHGVGFGYTF
TGTGCCAGTAGTCCCCATGGGGTGGGGTTTGGCTACACCTTC
>-|TRBV28|-|TRBJ1-6
CASADNSPLHF
TGTGCCAGCGCAGATAATTCACCCCTCCACTTT
>few|TRBV28|-|TRBJ1-6
CASSHGTSSYNSPLHF
TGTGCCAGCAGTCATGGCACGAGCTCCTATAATTCACCCCTCCACTTT
>many|TRBV28|-|TRBJ1-6
CASSLGSPHAYNSPLHF
TGTGCCAGCAGTTTGGGATCCCCTCACGCCTATAATTCACCCCTCCACTTT
>-|TRBV15|-|TRBJ1-1
CATSRGEVWNTEAFF
TGTGCCACCAGCAGAGGGGAGGTTTGGAACACTGAAGCTTTCTTT
>-|TRBV14|-|TRBJ2-1
CASSSTNEQFF
TGTGCCAGCAGTAGTACCAATGAGCAGTTCTTC
>-|TRBV6-6|-|TRBJ2-5
CASSRGWGRAETQYF
TGTGCCAGCAGTCGGGGGTGGGGGCGTGCGGAGACCCAGTACTTC
>-|TRBV24-1|TRBD2|TRBJ2-3
CATSDYETSAEADTQYF
TGTGCCACCAGTGATTATGAGACTAGCGCAGAAGCAGATACGCAGTATTTT
>-|TRBV27|-|TRBJ1-5
CASRPPGWSSNQPQHF
TGTGCCAGCAGACCTCCTGGGTGGAGCAGCAATCAGCCCCAGCATTTT
>many|TRBV7-8|-|TRBJ2-1
CASSPRGSYNEQFF
TGTGCCAGCAGCCCGCGCGGCTCCTACAATGAGCAGTTCTTC
>-|TRBV7-6|-|TRBJ2-3
CARTMLGPTDTQYF
TGTGCCAGGACCATGTTGGGGCCCACAGATACGCAGTATTTT
>many|TRBV7-2|-|TRBJ2-1
CASSRGPLGGEQFF
TGTGCCAGCAGCCGGGGACCGCTTGGGGGTGAGCAGTTCTTC
>once|TRBV5-1|TRBD1|TRBJ1-1
CASSAFRQGPGTEAFF
TGCGCCAGCAGCGCCTTCAGACAGGGCCCGGGTACTGAAGCTTTCTTT
>few|TRBV20-1|-|TRBJ2-3
CSASGPLLSTDTQYF
TGCAGTGCTAGCGGACCTCTCCTGAGCACAGATACGCAGTATTTT
>many|TRBV5-6|-|TRBJ1-4
CASSGGTNEKLFF
TGTGCCAGCAGTGGGGGAACTAATGAAAAACTGTTTTTT
>-|TRBV4-1|-|TRBJ2-7
CASSPRDGGYEQYF
TGCGCCAGCAGCCCCCGGGACGGTGGTTACGAGCAGTACTTC
>-|TRBV20-1|-|TRBJ1-2
CSAREGGEADGYTF
TGCAGTGCTAGAGAGGGCGGGGAGGCCGATGGCTACACCTTC
>many|TRBV28|TRBD2|TRBJ2-1
CASTSKMGLAGGLGANEQFF
TGTGCCAGCACCTCCAAGATGGGACTAGCGGGGGGCTTAGGGGCCAATGAGCAGTTCTTC
>-|TRBV2|-|TRBJ2-3
CASRTESRKDTQYF
TGTGCCAGCAGAACTGAGTCTAGAAAAGATACGCAGTATTTT
>-|TRBV7-4|TRBD1|TRBJ2-1
CASSPDRGLYNEQFF
TGTGCCAGCAGCCCGGACAGGGGGCTCTACAATGAGCAGTTCTTC
>many|TRBV29-1|-|TRBJ2-1
CSVTTASTMNEQFF
TGCAGCGTTACGACAGCGAGTACTATGAATGAGCAGTTCTTC
>-|TRBV4-2|TRBD2|TRBJ2-7
CASSGLAGSNEQYF
TGTGCCAGCAGCGGGTTAGCGGGGAGCAACGAGCAGTACTTC
>-|TRBV5-1|-|TRBJ1-1
CASSLDRGVNTEAFF
TGCGCCAGCAGCTTGGATCGGGGGGTGAACACTGAAGCTTTCTTT
>-|TRBV20-1|TRBD2|TRBJ2-1
CSARDQAGVLLSAYNEQFF
TGCAGTGCTAGAGATCAGGCGGGGGTACTACTCAGCGCCTACAATGAGCAGTTCTTC
>many|TRBV7-6|TRBD2|TRBJ2-7
CASSLGTSAYEQYF
TGTGCCAGCAGCTTAGGGACTAGTGCATACGAGCAGTACTTC
>-|TRBV2|TRBD1|TRBJ2-1
CASASGTGETGNEQFF
TGTGCCAGTGCTTCCGGGACAGGGGAAACAGGGAATGAGCAGTTCTTC
>few|TRBV7-9|TRBD1|TRBJ2-5
CASSAGQGGQETQYF
TGTGCCAGCAGCGCCGGACAGGGGGGCCAAGAGACCCAGTACTTC
>many|TRBV7-2|TRBD2|TRBJ2-5
CASSLLAGGRRQETQYF
TGTGCCAGCAGCCTGCTAGCGGGGGGGCGTCGCCAAGAGACCCAGTACTTC
>-|TRBV7-9|-|TRBJ2-5
CASSLSREETQYF
TGTGCCAGCAGCTTGAGCAGGGAAGAGACCCAGTACTTC
>-|TRBV7-8|-|TRBJ1-5
CASSLGVLGPYSNQPQHF
TGTGCCAGCAGCTTAGGAGTCCTAGGTCCCTATAGCAATCAGCCCCAGCATTTT
>many|TRBV7-8|-|TRBJ1-5
CASSLARTVYSNQPQHF
TGTGCCAGCAGCTTAGCGCGAACAGTTTATAGCAATCAGCCCCAGCATTTT
>-|TRBV7-9|-|TRBJ2-3
CASSLGGLRGLTDTQYF
TGTGCCAGCAGCTTAGGGGGGCTCAGGGGACTCACAGATACGCAGTATTTT
>-|TRBV28|-|TRBJ2-7
CASSSDGPQDEQYF
TGTGCCAGCAGTTCCGACGGCCCTCAAGACGAGCAGTACTTC
>-|TRBV20-1|-|TRBJ2-1
CSASYGSYNEQFF
TGCAGTGCTAGTTACGGGAGCTACAATGAGCAGTTCTTC
>-|TRBV11-2|-|TRBJ2-4
CASSSSKPGRAKNIQYF
TGTGCCAGCAGCTCTAGCAAACCGGGACGGGCCAAAAACATTCAGTACTTC
>-|TRBV7-4|-|TRBJ1-2
CASSLAPADEGYTF
TGTGCCAGCAGCTTAGCGCCGGCCGACGAAGGCTACACCTTC
>many|TRBV10-3|-|TRBJ2-3
CAISDLGGGDTDTQYF
TGTGCCATCAGTGACCTCGGAGGGGGCGACACAGATACGCAGTATTTT
>-|TRBV24-1|-|TRBJ1-1
CATSAADGTEAFF
TGTGCCACCAGTGCCGCCGATGGGACTGAAGCTTTCTTT